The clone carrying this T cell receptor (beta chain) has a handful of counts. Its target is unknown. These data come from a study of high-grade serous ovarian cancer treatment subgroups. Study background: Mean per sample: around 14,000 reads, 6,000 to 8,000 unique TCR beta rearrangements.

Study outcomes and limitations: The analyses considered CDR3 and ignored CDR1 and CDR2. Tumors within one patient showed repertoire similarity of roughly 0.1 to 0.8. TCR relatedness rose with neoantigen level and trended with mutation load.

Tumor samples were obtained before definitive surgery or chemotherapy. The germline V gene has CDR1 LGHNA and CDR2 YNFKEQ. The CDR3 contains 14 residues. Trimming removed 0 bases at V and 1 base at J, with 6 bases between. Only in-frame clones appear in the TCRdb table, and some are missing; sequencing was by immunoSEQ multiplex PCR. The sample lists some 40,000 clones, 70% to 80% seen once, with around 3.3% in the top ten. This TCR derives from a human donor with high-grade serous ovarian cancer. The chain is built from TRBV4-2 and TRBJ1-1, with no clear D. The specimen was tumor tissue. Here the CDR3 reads CASSQEVSNTEAFF. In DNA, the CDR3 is TGTGCCAGCAGCCAAGAAGTGTCGAACACTGAAGCTTTCTTT.